This T cell receptor beta chain was profiled in a study of tumor-infiltrating lymphocytes in localized non-small cell lung cancer. Regarding this clone: Antigen: not known.

CDR3 length equals 17 residues. V lost 0 bases to trimming and J lost 6 bases, with 17 bases between them. Germline CDR1 LNHDA, CDR2 SQIVND (reference sequence). Findings and caveats of the study: T-cell fraction did not differ between immunotypes IM1 and IM2. Technical variation could not be separated from intratumor heterogeneity here. TCR sequencing covered a subset of patients with enough tissue. TCRbeta sequencing showed higher T cell infiltration in tumors than uninvolved lung.

The method was immunoSEQ multiplex PCR; TCRdb's version includes in-frame clones alone and lacks a portion of them. The profile shows 20,000 to 25,000 clones, around 80% of them singletons. Sequencing was performed on lung tumor tissue. This sequence originates from a human donor with non-small cell lung cancer. The chain employs TRBV19 and TRBJ1-4; tentatively, D is TRBD1 (5 bases). The CDR3 reads CASSIDRLAGMDEKLFF. CDR3 coding DNA: TGTGCCAGTAGTATAGATCGATTGGCAGGGATGGATGAAAAACTGTTTTTT.